This T cell receptor (beta chain) was recorded in a study of shared clonotypes between healthy human individuals. The CDR3 spans 14 residues. Germline V gene data show CDR1 as SEHNR and CDR2 as FQNEAQ (reference sequence). Trimming shortened V by 2 bases and J by 0 bases, and 7 bases separated the two germline ends. Some clones are missing from TCRdb's copy, which holds only in-frame ones; the method was immunoSEQ multiplex PCR. The table shows 1.6 million or so clones, with approximately 98.5% occurring only once. Sequencing input: naive CD4+ T cells sorted from blood. Subset of the sample: CD45RA+ positively selected. The clonotype was recovered from a man younger than 40 in good health. This chain joins TRBV7-9 and TRBJ2-5; D is undetermined. The CDR3 here is CASSLQIYQETQYF. The CDR3 nucleotides read TGTGCCAGCAGCTTACAAATCTACCAAGAGACCCAGTACTTC.